These T cell receptor beta chains were read from a single sample in a study of T cell changes during pregnancy in multiple sclerosis. Libraries were prepared by immunoSEQ multiplex PCR; TCRdb keeps only in-frame clonotypes and omits some of them. This table holds 33,000 or so clones, 80% to 90% found once. Sequenced material: CD8+ T cells from peripheral blood mononuclear cells, taken in the third trimester of pregnancy. These receptors came from a female donor with multiple sclerosis, enrolled in a pregnancy study. Both conserved end residues are part of each CDR3. The D gene is left open where the match is weak. Clone size is not always given. Where it is, it says once, few, many or a class for expanded clones.

length | J | D | V | size | CDR3 | DNA
14 | TRBJ2-1 | TRBD1 | TRBV7-9 | NA | CASSLQGAYNEQFF | TGTGCCAGCAGCTTACAGGGGGCCTACAATGAGCAGTTCTTC
14 | TRBJ1-2 | NA | TRBV27 | NA | CASSSDILNYGYTF | TGTGCCAGCAGTTCGGACATCCTTAACTATGGCTACACCTTC
15 | TRBJ1-1 | TRBD1 | TRBV27 | NA | CASKIRDRGHTEAFF | TGTGCCAGCAAAATCCGGGACAGGGGGCACACTGAAGCTTTCTTT
14 | TRBJ1-2 | NA | TRBV7-9 | few | CASSLRQESYGYTF | TGTGCCAGCAGCTTAAGGCAGGAATCCTATGGCTACACCTTC
14 | TRBJ2-3 | TRBD2 | TRBV7-9 | few | CASSLGAGPDTQYF | TGTGCCAGCAGCTTAGGAGCGGGGCCAGATACGCAGTATTTT
15 | TRBJ2-1 | TRBD1 | TRBV2 | NA | CAIAGTEVSYNEQFF | TGTGCCATCGCCGGGACAGAGGTTTCCTACAATGAGCAGTTCTTC
13 | TRBJ1-1 | NA | TRBV5-6 | NA | CASSWRVYTEAFF | TGTGCCAGCAGCTGGAGGGTTTACACTGAAGCTTTCTTT
12 | TRBJ2-7 | TRBD2 | TRBV29-1 | NA | CSVEAGGYEQYF | TGCAGCGTCGAAGCGGGGGGCTACGAGCAGTACTTC
17 | TRBJ2-1 | NA | TRBV30 | NA | CAWTGSAPTFSYNEQFF | TGTGCCTGGACGGGAAGCGCCCCTACTTTCTCCTACAATGAGCAGTTCTTC
15 | TRBJ2-7 | TRBD1 | TRBV6-1 | NA | CASSEDVTGGYEQYF | TGTGCCAGCAGTGAAGATGTGACAGGGGGCTACGAGCAGTACTTC
15 | TRBJ2-1 | NA | TRBV6-4 | NA | CASSDTGVVRDEQFF | TGTGCCAGCAGTGACACGGGAGTGGTTCGCGATGAGCAGTTCTTC
15 | TRBJ1-4 | TRBD1 | TRBV27 | NA | CASSPRDRVGEKLFF | TGTGCCAGCAGTCCCCGCGACAGGGTTGGTGAAAAACTGTTTTTT
17 | TRBJ2-6 | NA | TRBV5-6 | NA | CASSLSFGGSGANVLTF | TGTGCCAGCAGCTTGAGTTTCGGGGGCTCTGGGGCCAACGTCCTGACTTTC
14 | TRBJ1-2 | NA | TRBV11-2 | NA | CASSLDNRRYGYTF | TGTGCCAGCAGCTTAGATAACAGGCGGTATGGCTACACCTTC
15 | TRBJ2-7 | NA | TRBV4-1 | NA | CASSQEANPSYEQYF | TGCGCCAGCAGCCAAGAAGCGAACCCGTCCTACGAGCAGTACTTC
13 | TRBJ1-2 | NA | TRBV28 | NA | CASSSQGEDGYTF | TGTGCCAGCAGTTCACAGGGAGAGGATGGCTACACCTTC
18 | TRBJ2-1 | TRBD2 | TRBV6-7 | NA | CASHAHRTSGRNSNEQFF | TGTGCCAGCCACGCCCATCGGACTAGCGGGAGGAATAGCAATGAGCAGTTCTTC
14 | TRBJ2-7 | NA | TRBV9 | NA | CASSVGSDSYEQYF | TGTGCCAGCAGCGTAGGTTCAGACTCCTACGAGCAGTACTTC
16 | TRBJ2-7 | TRBD1 | TRBV7-6 | NA | CASSQNDRGRLNEQYF | TGTGCCAGCAGCCAGAACGACAGGGGGCGCCTTAACGAGCAGTACTTC
16 | TRBJ2-1 | NA | TRBV15 | NA | CATSGPRASVYNEQFF | TGTGCCACCAGCGGCCCGAGAGCTAGCGTATACAATGAGCAGTTCTTC
14 | TRBJ1-2 | NA | TRBV27 | NA | CASSLSRRDYGYTF | TGTGCCAGCAGTTTATCCAGGCGGGACTATGGCTACACCTTC
17 | TRBJ2-1 | TRBD1 | TRBV5-6 | NA | CASSSGTGLSSYNEQFF | TGTGCCAGCAGCTCGGGGACAGGGCTGAGCTCCTACAATGAGCAGTTCTTC
12 | TRBJ2-7 | NA | TRBV14 | NA | CASSPSSYEQYF | TGTGCCAGCAGTCCCAGCTCCTACGAGCAGTACTTC
14 | TRBJ1-2 | TRBD1 | TRBV6-6 | NA | CASRGTEEVYGYTF | TGTGCCAGCAGGGGGACAGAAGAGGTCTATGGCTACACCTTC
15 | TRBJ2-3 | NA | TRBV18 | NA | CASSAVSVSTDTQYF | TGTGCCAGCTCAGCAGTCAGCGTATCCACAGATACGCAGTATTTT
12 | TRBJ2-5 | NA | TRBV29-1 | NA | CSVVRAKETQYF | TGCAGCGTGGTGAGAGCAAAAGAGACCCAGTACTTC
17 | TRBJ1-1 | TRBD1 | TRBV4-1 | once | CASSRFFQGDGGTEAFF | TGCGCCAGCAGCCGATTCTTCCAGGGGGACGGCGGAACTGAAGCTTTCTTT
16 | TRBJ1-3 | NA | TRBV11-2 | NA | CASSLAGSFSGNTIYF | TGTGCCAGCAGCTTAGCAGGCAGCTTCTCTGGAAACACCATATATTTT
19 | TRBJ1-2 | TRBD1 | TRBV28 | NA | CASSFPRPRDRASSYGYTF | TGTGCCAGCAGTTTCCCACGCCCACGAGACAGGGCTTCTAGCTATGGCTACACCTTC
14 | TRBJ2-2 | TRBD1 | TRBV30 | NA | CAWRTTGATGELFF | TGTGCCTGGAGGACAACAGGGGCCACCGGGGAGCTGTTTTTT
12 | TRBJ2-1 | NA | TRBV7-9 | NA | CASSLQNNEQFF | TGTGCCAGCAGCTTACAGAACAATGAGCAGTTCTTC
16 | TRBJ2-1 | TRBD2 | TRBV7-8 | NA | CASSLELAGISGEQFF | TGTGCCAGCAGCTTAGAGTTAGCGGGAATTAGCGGGGAGCAGTTCTTC
16 | TRBJ1-5 | TRBD1 | TRBV19 | NA | CASSIDRGSSNQPQHF | TGTGCCAGTAGTATCGACAGGGGCTCTAGCAATCAGCCCCAGCATTTT
15 | TRBJ2-1 | NA | TRBV19 | NA | CASRLRRLEEDEQFF | TGTGCCAGTAGACTAAGGAGGCTAGAAGAGGATGAGCAGTTCTTC
12 | TRBJ2-3 | NA | TRBV11-1 | NA | CASSLVDATQYF | TGTGCCAGCAGCTTAGTAGATGCTACGCAGTATTTT
15 | TRBJ1-2 | NA | TRBV2 | NA | CASSGNGGAGYGYTF | TGTGCCAGCAGTGGAAATGGGGGGGCGGGCTATGGCTACACCTTC
15 | TRBJ1-3 | NA | TRBV5-1 | NA | CACRDTSLSGNTIYF | TGCGCCTGCCGGGACACCTCACTCTCTGGAAACACCATATATTTT
11 | TRBJ2-7 | NA | TRBV7-9 | NA | CASIGGYEQYF | TGTGCCAGCATAGGGGGTTACGAGCAGTACTTC
17 | TRBJ1-1 | NA | TRBV7-9 | NA | CASSRREPVGPHTEAFF | TGTGCCAGCAGCCGACGGGAGCCGGTGGGGCCCCACACTGAAGCTTTCTTT
16 | TRBJ2-1 | TRBD2 | TRBV14 | NA | CASSQYQNGRGDEQFF | TGTGCCAGCAGCCAATATCAGAACGGGAGGGGGGATGAGCAGTTCTTC
16 | TRBJ2-2 | TRBD2 | TRBV9 | NA | CASTKTSGRGTGELFF | TGTGCCAGCACGAAGACTAGCGGGAGAGGGACCGGGGAGCTGTTTTTT
13 | TRBJ2-3 | NA | TRBV5-1 | NA | CASSRPSVDTQYF | TGCGCCAGCAGTCGTCCCTCGGTGGATACGCAGTATTTT
14 | TRBJ1-4 | TRBD1 | TRBV15 | NA | CATSRSGGHEKLFF | TGTGCCACCAGCAGGTCAGGGGGACATGAAAAACTGTTTTTT
12 | TRBJ2-3 | NA | TRBV2 | NA | CASSETQRGQYF | TGTGCCAGCAGTGAGACCCAACGAGGGCAGTATTTT